This T cell receptor (beta chain) was found in a study of OX40 agonist ivuxolimab in advanced cancers. This table comes from immunoSEQ multiplex PCR, and its TCRdb copy is limited to in-frame clones, with some not included. Here the sample spans about 67,000 clones, more than 75% being singletons. V lost 5 bases to trimming and J lost 4 bases, with 5 bases between them. This CDR3 comprises 11 residues. In germline, CDR1 is MNHEY, CDR2 SVGAGI. The TCR comes from an adult with an advanced solid tumor such as melanoma, head and neck, liver or kidney cancer. Sequencing used CD4+ or CD8+ T cells sorted from blood, obtained in a trial of the OX40 agonist ivuxolimab. The chain links TRBV6-5 to TRBJ1-2, with D unresolved. The CDR3 nucleotides are TGTGCCAGCAGTGGTTCCTATGGCTACACCTTC. Encoded protein: CASSGSYGYTF.